These 15 T cell receptor beta chains were sequenced from one sample in a study of blood T cells in healthy people across ages. Then a second PCR, running about 6 to 12 cycles, was carried out with a sample-barcoded 5' primer and a J-beta primer mix. TCRdb independently ran MiXCR on the 5' RACE reads; one entry per CDR3 protein. The sample has about 650,000 distinct CDR3 sequences, about 34% seen once. Sequenced: blood. These receptors were obtained from a woman older than 75 in good health.

This clonotype came up many times. J is TRBJ2-1 and V is TRBV11-2; 10 bases agree with TRBD1. Germline trimming cut 3 bases from V and 5 bases from J; bases unmatched to any gene: 7. Germline V gene sequence: CDR1 SGHAT, CDR2 FQNNGV. CDR3 length equals 16 residues. Here the CDR3 reads CASSLGGQGLHNEQFF. The DNA of the CDR3 is TGTGCCAGCAGCTTGGGGGGACAGGGGCTCCACAATGAGCAGTTCTTC.

Many counts were recorded for this clonotype. The chain couples TRBV20-1 to TRBJ1-2; D not certain. The V gene lost 3 bases and the J gene lost 4 bases, with 6 bases spanning the gap. CDR3 length equals 11 residues. Germline CDR1 reads DFQATT; CDR2 reads SNEGSKA (reference sequence). The CDR3 DNA reads as TGCAGTGCTAGGCTCGGCTATGGCTACACCTTC. As protein: CSARLGYGYTF.

Notes on this clonotype: This may arise from a read error, as a much more abundant clone is one base away. CDR3 bases: TGTGCCGGCAGTTATACATCGGCCTTGCTATATGGCTACACCTTC. It specifies CAGSYTSALLYGYTF. This chain connects TRBV6-5 to TRBJ1-2; D is unresolved. The CDR3 consists of 15 residues. CDR1 and CDR2 from the germline V gene are MNHEY and SVGAGI.

This clonotype has a count of ten or more. This chain joins TRBV2 and TRBJ2-3, with D unclear. The V gene lost 6 bases and the J gene lost 4 bases, with 8 bases spanning the gap. The CDR3 loop spans 12 amino acids. Germline assignment: CDR1 SNHLY and CDR2 FYNNEI. The CDR3 here is CASRREADTQYF. The CDR3 bases are TGTGCCAGCAGGCGTGAGGCAGATACGCAGTATTTT.

The table lists this clonotype with a few counts. A clone one base away is much larger, so this may be a read error. The chain employs TRBV29-1 and TRBJ2-7, with D possibly TRBD1 on 5 matching bases. Germline V gene data show CDR1 as SQVTM and CDR2 as ANQGSEA. This CDR3 has 12 amino acids. V was trimmed by 7 bases and J by 0 bases, leaving 10 bases between them. The CDR3 DNA follows: TGCAGCGGTGGGGCGGACTCCTACGAGCAGTACTTC. This encodes CSGGADSYEQYF.

The V and J genes are TRBV20-1 and TRBJ1-1; unclear D gene. CDR1 and CDR2 (germline): DFQATT, SNEGSKA (reference sequence). V was trimmed by 6 bases and J by 7 bases, leaving 18 bases between them. CDR3 size: 13 residues. DNA for the CDR3: TGCAGTGCAAAGGCCCGCGGGCGCGGTGAAGCTTTCTTT. Translated, it gives CSAKARGRGEAFF.

This clonotype has a count of ten or more. The chain carries TRBV7-9 and TRBJ1-2; the D gene is possibly TRBD1 (6 bases). Trimming took 0 bases from V and 4 from J, leaving 12 bases between them. The CDR3 totals 15 residues. In germline, CDR1 is SEHNR, CDR2 FQNEAQ (reference sequence). The CDR3 DNA follows: TGTGCCAGCAGCTTAGCGTCGCAGGGGTTCTATGGCTACACCTTC. Amino acids: CASSLASQGFYGYTF.

Many counts were recorded for this clonotype. The chain carries TRBV11-1 and TRBJ2-1; TRBD1 might be the D (5 bases). In germline, CDR1 is SGHAT, CDR2 FQDESV (reference sequence). V was trimmed by 2 bases and J by 2 bases, leaving 10 bases between them. The length of the CDR3 is 15 residues. CDR3 loop: CASSLFQGAYNEQFF. Here the CDR3 DNA reads TGTGCCAGCAGCTTATTCCAGGGCGCCTACAATGAGCAGTTCTTC.

The V and J genes are TRBV19 and TRBJ2-1; 7 positions agree with TRBD1. The CDR3 runs to 14 residues. Germline values: CDR1 LNHDA, CDR2 SQIVND (reference sequence). Germline trimming cut 5 bases from V and 3 bases from J; bases unmatched to any gene: 4. The DNA for the CDR3 is TGTGCCAGTAGTCGGACAGGCTTCTACAATGAGCAGTTCTTC. Amino acids: CASSRTGFYNEQFF.

V usage is TRBV3-1 and J usage is TRBJ2-5; 10 positions match TRBD1. CDR3 length equals 14 residues. V trimming: 4 bases; J trimming: 5 bases; junction bases outside the gene matches: 4. Germline V CDR1 and CDR2: LGHDT, YNNKEL (reference sequence). In nucleotides, the CDR3 is TGTGCCAGCAGCCGACAGGGGGCCGCCGAGACCCAGTACTTC. Protein sequence: CASSRQGAAETQYF.

Points on this clonotype: The junction shows a germline mismatch at one end, possibly a read error. The chain has TRBV20-1 and TRBJ2-3; 7 bases line up with TRBD2. CDR1 is DFQATT, CDR2 SNEGSKA, per germline (reference sequence). The CDR3 is made up of 15 amino acids. CDR3 nucleotide sequence: TGTAGTGCTAGAGTTGCGGGGGACAGCACAGATACGCAGTATTTT. Encoded protein: CSARVAGDSTDTQYF.

This chain uses TRBV7-2 with TRBJ1-2; D ambiguous. The V end was cut by 5 bases, the J end by 6 bases, with 13 bases between. The CDR3 is made up of 13 amino acids. Germline CDR1 reads SGHTA; CDR2 reads FQGNSA. Here the CDR3 reads CASSLGVLDGYTF. The DNA of the CDR3 is TGTGCCAGCAGCCTTGGGGTCCTGGATGGCTACACCTTC.

The chain carries TRBV29-1 and TRBJ1-4; no clear D. Between the trimmed V and J ends, which lost 4 bases and 8 bases, there was a span of 14 bases. This CDR3 spans 13 amino acids. Germline loops: CDR1 SQVTM, CDR2 ANQGSEA. The CDR3 DNA reads as TGCAGCGTTGTATCTGGAGGGAACGAAAAACTGTTTTTT. Translation: CSVVSGGNEKLFF. Full variable domain (remainder filled in from reference TRBV29-1 and TRBJ1-4): SAVISQKPSRDICQRGTSLTIQCQVDSQVTMMFWYRQQPGQSLTLIATANQGSEATYESGFVIDKFPISRPNLTFSTLTVSNMSPEDSSIYLCSVVSGGNEKLFFGSGTQLSVL.

The chain recombines TRBV20-1 with TRBJ2-3; D might be TRBD2 (7 bases). Germline CDR1 and CDR2: DFQATT and SNEGSKA (reference sequence). The CDR3 has 13 amino acids. V lost 5 bases and J lost 2, with 11 bases in between. CDR3 in amino acids: CSAGGAVTDTQYF. CDR3 nucleotide sequence: TGCAGTGCTGGGGGGGCAGTCACAGATACGCAGTATTTT.

This clonotype was counted once. The chain uses TRBV29-1 and TRBJ2-5, with D perhaps assigned TRBD1 or TRBD2 (7 bases each). CDR1 and CDR2 (germline): SQVTM, ANQGSEA. CDR3 length equals 14 residues. Trimming shortened V by 3 bases and J by 11 bases, and 22 bases separated the two germline ends. As DNA, the CDR3 is TGCAGCGTTGAGGGGGAGGGGGCAACAGGAGAGCAGTACTTC. It codes for CSVEGEGATGEQYF.